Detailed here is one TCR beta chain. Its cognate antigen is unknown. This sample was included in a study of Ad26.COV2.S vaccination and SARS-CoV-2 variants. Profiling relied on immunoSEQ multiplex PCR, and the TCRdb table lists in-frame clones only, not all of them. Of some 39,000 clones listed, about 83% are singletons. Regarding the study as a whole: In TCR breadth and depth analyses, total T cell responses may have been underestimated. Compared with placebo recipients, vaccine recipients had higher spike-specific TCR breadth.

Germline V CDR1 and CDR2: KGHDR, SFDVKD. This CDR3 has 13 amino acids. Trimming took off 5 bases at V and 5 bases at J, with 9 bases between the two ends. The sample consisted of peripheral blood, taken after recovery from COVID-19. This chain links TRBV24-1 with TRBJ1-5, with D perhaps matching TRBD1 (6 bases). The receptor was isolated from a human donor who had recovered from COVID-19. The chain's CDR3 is CATSAPGDQPQHF. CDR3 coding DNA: TGTGCCACCAGTGCCCCAGGGGATCAGCCCCAGCATTTT.